The 18 T cell receptor beta chains below were found in one sample sequenced in a study of T-cell reconstitution after alpha-beta-depleted transplantation in children. Unique molecular identifiers were used to barcode this TCRbeta library. TCRdb reanalysed the PCR reads using MiXCR and keeps one entry per CDR3 protein. The sample has some 100,000 distinct CDR3 sequences, about 14% seen once. Source: PBMCs, mostly from graft donor cells, taken 180 days after TCRalphabeta/CD19-depleted stem cell transplant. The receptors derive from a male patient aged 2-15 years who had a stem cell transplant for acute lymphoblastic leukemia, so the T cells may come from the graft donor.

The chain employs TRBV12-3 or TRBV12-4 and TRBJ1-1; D remains unclear. The CDR3 is 12 residues long. Between the trimmed V and J ends, which lost 3 bases and 5 bases, there was a span of 7 bases. This CDR3 reads CASSFQETEAFF. The CDR3 bases are TGTGCCAGCAGTTTTCAAGAAACTGAAGCTTTCTTT.

The chain uses TRBV5-1 and TRBJ1-4; TRBD1 matches at 7 bases. With 4 bases clipped from V and 7 bases from J, the junction kept 10 bases outside the gene matches. This CDR3 comprises 15 residues. The germline V gene has CDR1 SGHRS and CDR2 YFSETQ. CDR3 bases: TGCGCCAGCAGCCCCCTCTCAGGGGGAGGTGAAAAACTGTTTTTT. Amino acid sequence: CASSPLSGGGEKLFF.

This clonotype has a count of ten or more. The J gene is TRBJ1-2, the V gene TRBV6-2 or TRBV6-3, with 7 positions matching TRBD1. The germline CDR1 and CDR2 sequences are MNHEY and SVGEGT. V was clipped by 2 bases and J by 4 bases; unmatched bases: 7. This CDR3 is 15 amino acids long. CDR3 loop: CASSYPSYRGYGYTF. The CDR3 nucleotides read TGTGCCAGCAGTTACCCGTCGTACAGGGGCTATGGCTACACCTTC.

This chain connects TRBV20-1 to TRBJ2-7, with D perhaps assigned TRBD1 or TRBD2 (5 bases each). The CDR3 runs to 14 residues. CDR1 DFQATT and CDR2 SNEGSKA come from the germline V gene (reference sequence). Trimming pared 8 bases from V and 0 bases from J, leaving 17 bases between. The chain's CDR3 is CSLGARDRSYEQYF. DNA for the CDR3: TGCAGTCTTGGTGCCAGGGACCGCTCCTACGAGCAGTACTTC.

This clonotype was counted a few times. The V gene is TRBV3-1, the J gene TRBJ2-2; 10 positions match TRBD1. Germline trimming cut 3 bases from V and 3 bases from J; bases unmatched to any gene: 7. Germline CDR1 LGHDT, CDR2 YNNKEL (reference sequence). The CDR3 is 17 residues long. The DNA for the CDR3 is TGTGCCAGCAGCCAGGCCATGACAGGGGGCGACACCGGGGAGCTGTTTTTT. Amino acids: CASSQAMTGGDTGELFF.

The rearrangement joins TRBV29-1 to TRBJ2-1; D unresolved. Trimming took off 5 bases at V and 4 bases at J, with 21 bases between the two ends. CDR1 and CDR2 (germline): SQVTM, ANQGSEA. The CDR3 has 16 residues. The DNA for the CDR3 is TGCAGCGTTATAAGACACGGCGGATTACCTTACAATGAGCAGTTCTTC. Translating it yields CSVIRHGGLPYNEQFF.

This sequence joins TRBV7-9 and TRBJ2-7; 7 bases agree with TRBD1. Losses at the gene ends were 4 bases for V and 0 bases for J; bases not matched to a gene: 9. CDR3 size: 16 residues. Germline-derived CDR1 and CDR2 are SEHNR and FQNEAQ (reference sequence). Here the CDR3 DNA reads TGTGCCAGCAGCTACGAACAGGGGATGAGCTCCTACGAGCAGTACTTC. Protein: CASSYEQGMSSYEQYF.

This clonotype has a handful of counts. The V and J genes are TRBV11-2 and TRBJ2-3; TRBD2 might be the D (5 bases). Trimming left V 7 bases short and J 6 bases short, with 8 bases between. CDR3 length: 11 residues. Germline assignment: CDR1 SGHAT and CDR2 FQNNGV. The CDR3 sequence: CASIRGDTQYF. The CDR3 DNA is TGTGCCAGCATCCGCGGGGATACGCAGTATTTT.

The rearrangement links TRBV5-1 to TRBJ2-5; weak D call: TRBD2 (6 bases). The CDR3 runs 15 residues. V was clipped by 3 bases and J by 2 bases, with 14 bases between them. Germline CDR1 reads SGHRS; CDR2 reads YFSETQ. The CDR3 sequence: CASSSGLRIQETQYF. CDR3 DNA: TGCGCCAGCAGCTCCGGACTAAGAATTCAAGAGACCCAGTACTTC.

A few counts support this clonotype. This chain links TRBV12-3 or TRBV12-4 with TRBJ1-6, with 9 bases fitting TRBD1. This CDR3 has 15 amino acids. V lost 2 bases, J lost 10 bases, and 6 bases stayed unmatched. CDR3 DNA sequence: TGTGCCAGCAGTTTAATGGGACAGGGTCTGTCACCCCTCCACTTT. This translates into CASSLMGQGLSPLHF.

This clonotype was seen more than once but under ten times. The V and J genes are TRBV12-3 or TRBV12-4 and TRBJ2-7, with 14 nucleotides matching TRBD2. V was clipped by 3 bases and J by 2 bases; unmatched bases: 6. CDR3 length: 17 residues. The CDR3 nucleotides are TGTGCCAGCAGTTTTCCACCGGGACTAGCGGGGGCCTACGAGCAGTACTTC. Its translation: CASSFPPGLAGAYEQYF.

This clonotype was observed at least ten times. The rearrangement uses TRBV10-2 and TRBJ1-1; D perhaps matches TRBD1 (6 bases). This CDR3 region has 14 residues. Germline assignment: CDR1 WSHSY and CDR2 SAAADI. Trimming removed 4 bases at V and 4 bases at J, with 13 bases between. CDR3 sequence (DNA): TGCGCCAGCAGTGCCCAGGGGCGCGGCACTGAAGCTTTCTTT. Translating gives CASSAQGRGTEAFF.

The chain combines TRBV5-6 with TRBJ2-7; D might be TRBD2 (7 bases). Trimming stripped 0 bases from V and 7 bases from J, with 11 bases between. CDR3 size: 13 residues. CDR1 and CDR2 (germline): SGHDT, YYEEEE. CDR3 bases: TGTGCCAGCAGCTTGGGGGGGGGCAGGGAGCAGTACTTC. Translated, it gives CASSLGGGREQYF.

V and J are TRBV5-1 and TRBJ2-5; D unclear. The CDR3 runs 13 residues. The germline V gene encodes CDR1 SGHRS and CDR2 YFSETQ. Deletions cut 0 bases from V and 5 bases from J, with 8 bases between. The CDR3 sequence: CASSLVVRETQYF. CDR3 DNA: TGCGCCAGCAGCTTGGTAGTAAGGGAGACCCAGTACTTC.

The sample holds a few counts of this clonotype. The gene calls are TRBV20-1 and TRBJ1-2; TRBD1 matches at 7 bases. Germline V lookup: CDR1 DFQATT, CDR2 SNEGSKA (reference sequence). Losses at the gene ends were 0 bases for V and 8 bases for J; bases not matched to a gene: 12. The CDR3 loop spans 15 amino acids. The CDR3 here is CSARDAPGGVWGYTF. The CDR3 bases are TGCAGTGCTAGAGATGCCCCAGGGGGTGTGTGGGGCTACACCTTC.

The chain recombines TRBV5-1 with TRBJ2-3; 7 bases match TRBD1. Germline V lookup: CDR1 SGHRS, CDR2 YFSETQ. V gave up 4 bases and J gave up 5 bases; unmatched junction bases: 7. The CDR3 is 14 amino acids. The CDR3 here is CASSPTGYGDTQYF. CDR3 coding DNA: TGCGCCAGCAGCCCGACAGGGTACGGAGATACGCAGTATTTT.

This clonotype has at least ten counts. The chain is built from TRBV4-3 and TRBJ2-7; the D gene could be TRBD1 or TRBD2 (6 bases each). Trimming left V 4 bases short and J 7 bases short, with 17 bases between. There are 14 residues in the CDR3. Germline lookup yields CDR1 LGHNA and CDR2 YSLEER. CDR3 nucleotides: TGCGCCAGCAGCCCAGGGCCAGGGGCGGGGGAGCAGTACTTC. It encodes CASSPGPGAGEQYF.

The V and J genes are TRBV5-1 and TRBJ1-1; D is possibly TRBD1 (6 bases). This CDR3 comprises 11 residues. Between the trimmed V and J ends, which lost 2 bases and 9 bases, there was a span of 8 bases. Germline-derived CDR1 and CDR2 are SGHRS and YFSETQ. This CDR3 reads CASSFTGKAFF. Here the CDR3 DNA reads TGCGCCAGCAGCTTTACAGGGAAAGCTTTCTTT.